This T cell receptor beta chain was recovered during a study of blood T cell repertoires in COVID-19. Overall study: The United States, Italy and Spain were the sources of the acute and convalescent COVID-19 samples. The analysed material was cDNA or gDNA that came from T cells, B-cell-depleted T cells, or PBMCs.

Method: immunoSEQ multiplex PCR; TCRdb's copy keeps in-frame clones and lacks some. The table records around 70,000 clones, roughly 75% of them present only once. Germline CDR1 SQVTM, CDR2 ANQGSEA. CDR3 length: 16 amino acids. Losses at the gene ends were 2 bases for V and 6 bases for J; bases not matched to a gene: 16. This TCR came from a human donor in a cohort sampled during active COVID-19. This chain uses TRBV29-1 with TRBJ2-7; 7 positions match TRBD2. The sample consisted of peripheral blood. The CDR3 reads CSVEWVSAGEGIEQYF. The CDR3 coding sequence is TGCAGCGTTGAATGGGTTTCGGCGGGAGAGGGGATCGAGCAGTACTTC.